This TCR beta chain was identified in a study of blood T cell repertoires in COVID-19. Study at large: There were acute and convalescent COVID-19 samples, and they came from the United States, Italy and Spain.

Original handling: Amplification of reference gene primers provided the estimated nucleated cell counts. Libraries were prepared by immunoSEQ multiplex PCR; TCRdb keeps only in-frame clonotypes and omits some of them. That table gives V, J and clone size, and the DNA gave D and trimming. The sample lists fewer than 250,000 clones; more than 70% were seen once. Recruits, aged about 18 to 90 years, lived in 25 or so US areas. Two consecutive negative NP/OP PCR tests, clearance, or resolved symptoms defined Cohort 3 recovery. V lost 3 bases to trimming and J lost 6 bases; unmatched junction nucleotides: 5. The CDR3 is 14 residues long. CDR1 is DFQATT and CDR2 is SNEGSKA in the germline V gene (reference sequence).

The chain links TRBV20-1 to TRBJ2-1, with 10 bases identical to TRBD2. Sequencing used PBMCs or T cells enriched from blood (not recorded which). The sequence derives from a woman in her 50s who had recovered from COVID-19. In nucleotides, the CDR3 is TGCAGTGCTAGTCGGCCTAGCGGGGGCAATGAGCAGTTCTTC. As protein: CSASRPSGGNEQFF.